The clone carrying this T cell receptor beta chain was seen only once. Profiling relied on immunoSEQ multiplex PCR, and the TCRdb table lists in-frame clones only, not all of them. The table includes more than 75,000 clones, 84% detected once. This sample is part of a study of blood T cell repertoires in COVID-19. Whole-study context: The United States, Italy and Spain provided the acute and convalescent COVID-19 samples. From T cells, B-cell-depleted T cells, or PBMCs came the material, which was cDNA or gDNA.

Germline V gives CDR1 LGHNT, CDR2 FRNRAP. V lost 5 bases, J lost 0 bases, and 26 bases lay in between. The CDR3 runs to 20 residues. This TCR came from a man aged 55 to 70 with acute or convalescent COVID-19. The specimen was peripheral blood. The chain employs TRBV12-5 and TRBJ1-3; a weak D match, TRBD1 (5 bases). In nucleotides, the CDR3 is TGTGCTAGTGGTCCCTCTTTGCGACAACCTGACAGACCCTCTGGAAACACCATATATTTT. Protein product: CASGPSLRQPDRPSGNTIYF.